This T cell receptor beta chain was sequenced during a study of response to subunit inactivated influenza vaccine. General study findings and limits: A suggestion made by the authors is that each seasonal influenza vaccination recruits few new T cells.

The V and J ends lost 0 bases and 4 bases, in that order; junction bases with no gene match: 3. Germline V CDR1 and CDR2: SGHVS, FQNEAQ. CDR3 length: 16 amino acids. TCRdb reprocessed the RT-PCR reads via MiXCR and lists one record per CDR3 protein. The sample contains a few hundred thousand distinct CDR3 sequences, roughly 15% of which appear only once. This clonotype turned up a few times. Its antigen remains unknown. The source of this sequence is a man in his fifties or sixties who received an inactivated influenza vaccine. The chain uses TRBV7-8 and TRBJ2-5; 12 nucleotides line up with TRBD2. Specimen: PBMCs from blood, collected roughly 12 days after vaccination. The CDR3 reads CASSLARLAGVETQYF. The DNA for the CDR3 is TGTGCCAGCAGCTTAGCTCGACTAGCGGGGGTAGAGACCCAGTACTTC.